This record concerns one T cell receptor beta chain sequence. Its antigen is not identified. The sample originates from a study of naive and memory T cell subsets. CMV status came from CD4+ IFNgamma after overnight CMV lysate stimulation. Sequential positive selection took CD4 T cells first, then CD8 T cells. The beta constant-region primer was an equimolar mix of two oligonucleotides covering TRBC1 and TRBC2. The ligated cDNA underwent four PCR rounds using SP2 and nested alpha and beta constant-region primers. One entry per CDR3 protein, called by TCRdb with MiXCR from the UMI-ligation and nested PCR reads. The sample includes 95,000 to 150,000 distinct CDR3 sequences, just over 35% seen only once; the top ten take approximately 0.9%. General study points: RNA-based TCR counts may shift with T cell activation and differentiation.

The specimen was central memory CD4+ T cells from blood. The clonotype comes from a human donor in good health.

This CDR3 reads CSASVLGRGEQYF. The CDR3 nucleotides are TGCAGTGCTAGCGTACTCGGGAGAGGAGAGCAGTACTTC. The genes are TRBV20-1 and TRBJ2-7, with a weak D call TRBD2 (6 bases). This CDR3 is built from 13 residues. V shed 3 bases and J shed 7 bases, with 16 bases lying between them. Germline V CDR1 and CDR2: DFQATT, SNEGSKA (reference sequence).